One and the same sample provided the 11 T cell receptor beta chains below, sequenced in a study of blood T cell repertoires in COVID-19. Sequencing used immunoSEQ multiplex PCR; TCRdb keeps in-frame clones, though not all of them. The sample holds 210,000 or so clones, nearly 90% seen once. The sample was peripheral blood. The receptor source for this set is a woman aged 18-29 years who had recovered from COVID-19.

The chain uses TRBV6-5 and TRBJ2-1; D gene uncertain. Germline CDR1 is MNHEY and CDR2 is SVGAGI. V was cut by 0 bases and J by 5 bases, with 14 bases left in between. The CDR3 runs 16 residues. The CDR3 reads CASSYSNSPPHNEQFF. The DNA of the CDR3 is TGTGCCAGCAGTTACTCGAACAGTCCCCCGCACAATGAGCAGTTCTTC.

The chain recombines TRBV25-1 with TRBJ2-1; 9 positions agree with TRBD2. Germline assignment: CDR1 MGHDK and CDR2 SYGVNS. J lost 7 bases, V lost 8 bases, and 12 bases had no gene match. The CDR3 sequence is 15 residues long. Here the CDR3 DNA reads TGTGCCAGCTCCGGGTGGCGGGAGGGCCGAAATGAGCAGTTCTTC. Protein: CASSGWREGRNEQFF.

This chain uses TRBV19 with TRBJ1-2, with TRBD1 matching 8 bases. Germline V gene lookup returns CDR1 LNHDA and CDR2 SQIVND (reference sequence). V was clipped by 4 bases and J by 0 bases; unmatched bases: 7. This CDR3 has 16 amino acids. The CDR3 sequence is CASSTASTGANYGYTF. The CDR3 coding sequence is TGTGCCAGTAGTACCGCTTCGACAGGGGCTAACTATGGCTACACCTTC.

This chain uses TRBV7-2 with TRBJ1-4; D is perhaps TRBD1 (5 bases). CDR1 is SGHTA and CDR2 is FQGNSA in the germline V gene. With 5 bases removed from V and 4 bases from J, the gap between germline ends came to 17 bases. The CDR3 sequence is 16 residues long. The chain's CDR3 is CASSLNYRSFNEKLFF. The DNA of the CDR3 is TGTGCCAGCAGCCTAAACTACAGGAGCTTTAATGAAAAACTGTTTTTT.

This chain uses TRBV11-3 with TRBJ2-3, with a possible D match to TRBD2 (6 bases). V was shortened by 4 bases and J by 1 base, with 12 bases between the two germline ends. The CDR3 contains 15 residues. Per the germline V gene, CDR1 is SGHNT and CDR2 is YENEEA. CDR3: CASSYPGARTDTQYF. CDR3 nucleotides: TGTGCCAGCAGCTACCCGGGAGCCCGCACAGATACGCAGTATTTT.

The rearrangement links TRBV6-5 to TRBJ1-5, with 7 bases identical to TRBD1. V shed 5 bases and J 0 bases; nucleotides not matched to a gene: 4. Germline CDR1 is MNHEY and CDR2 is SVGAGI. The CDR3 sequence is 15 residues long. CDR3 DNA: TGTGCCAGCAGTCTGACAGGGAATAGCAATCAGCCCCAGCATTTT. This sequence encodes CASSLTGNSNQPQHF.

V gene TRBV7-8 combines with J gene TRBJ2-7; possible D gene TRBD2, 6 bases. This CDR3 spans 14 amino acids. From germline, CDR1 is SGHVS and CDR2 FQNEAQ. Trimming pared 5 bases from V and 1 base from J, leaving 12 bases between. The CDR3 DNA sequence: TGTGCCAGCAGCGCCGGGACTTCTTCCTACGAGCAGTACTTC. As protein: CASSAGTSSYEQYF.

The chain couples TRBV7-2 to TRBJ1-4, with 10 nucleotides matching TRBD1. From germline, CDR1 is SGHTA and CDR2 FQGNSA. CDR3 length: 18 residues. After removal of 5 bases from V and 8 bases from J, the junction contained 17 bases not matched to a gene. CDR3 sequence (DNA): TGTGCCAGCAGCCCGGACCGGGACAGGGGAGGTATCGGAGAAAAACTGTTTTTT. Amino acids: CASSPDRDRGGIGEKLFF.

The DNA of the CDR3 is TGTGCCAGCAGTCAGGGACTAGCGGGAGTGGATACGCAGTATTTT. This gives the protein CASSQGLAGVDTQYF. The chain couples TRBV6-2 or TRBV6-3 to TRBJ2-3; 14 bases fit TRBD2. CDR1 and CDR2 (germline): MNHEY, SVGEGT. The CDR3 is 15 residues long. J gave up 6 bases and V 5 bases, and 4 bases lay outside the gene matches.

The gene calls are TRBV13 and TRBJ2-1; D gene uncertain. In germline, CDR1 is PRHDT, CDR2 FYEKMQ (reference sequence). The V end lost 5 bases, the J end lost 6 bases, and 17 bases lay between the germline ends. CDR3 length equals 15 residues. In nucleotides, the CDR3 is TGTGCCAGCAGCCCTCGCCTGGAGATGGTCAATGAGCAGTTCTTC. Amino acid sequence: CASSPRLEMVNEQFF.

This chain links TRBV3-1 (or the pseudogene TRBV3-2) with TRBJ1-1; the match to TRBD1 covers 8 bases. Germline loops: CDR1 LGHDT, CDR2 YNNKEL (reference sequence). The CDR3 runs to 15 residues. With 7 bases clipped from V and 7 bases from J, the junction kept 14 bases outside the gene matches. The CDR3 protein is CASTPYGQGAFEAFF. CDR3 in DNA: TGTGCCAGCACGCCTTATGGGCAGGGGGCGTTTGAAGCTTTCTTT.